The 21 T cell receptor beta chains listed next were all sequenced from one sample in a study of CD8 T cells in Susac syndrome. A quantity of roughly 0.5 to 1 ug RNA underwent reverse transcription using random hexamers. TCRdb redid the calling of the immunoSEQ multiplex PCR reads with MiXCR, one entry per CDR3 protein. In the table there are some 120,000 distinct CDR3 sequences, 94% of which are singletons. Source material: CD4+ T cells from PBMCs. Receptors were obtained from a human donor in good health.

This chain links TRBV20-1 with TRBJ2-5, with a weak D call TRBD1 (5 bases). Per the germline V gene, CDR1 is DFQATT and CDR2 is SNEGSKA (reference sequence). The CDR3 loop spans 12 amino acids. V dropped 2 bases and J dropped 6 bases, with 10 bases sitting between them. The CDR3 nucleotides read TGCAGTGCTAGAAAGGACAAACAGACCCAGTACTTC. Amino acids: CSARKDKQTQYF.

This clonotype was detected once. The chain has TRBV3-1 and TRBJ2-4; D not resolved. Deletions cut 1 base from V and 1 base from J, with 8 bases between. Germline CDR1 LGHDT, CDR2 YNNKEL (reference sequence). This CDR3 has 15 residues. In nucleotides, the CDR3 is TGTGCCAGCAGCCAAGGCGGAGTTGCCAAAAACATTCAGTACTTC. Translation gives CASSQGGVAKNIQYF.

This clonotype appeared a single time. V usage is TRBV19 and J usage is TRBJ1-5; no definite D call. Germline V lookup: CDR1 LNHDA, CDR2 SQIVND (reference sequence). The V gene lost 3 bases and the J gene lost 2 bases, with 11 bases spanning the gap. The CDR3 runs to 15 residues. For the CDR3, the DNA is TGTGCCAGTAGTATCGGCGGGGTTGGCAATCAGCCCCAGCATTTT. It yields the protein CASSIGGVGNQPQHF.

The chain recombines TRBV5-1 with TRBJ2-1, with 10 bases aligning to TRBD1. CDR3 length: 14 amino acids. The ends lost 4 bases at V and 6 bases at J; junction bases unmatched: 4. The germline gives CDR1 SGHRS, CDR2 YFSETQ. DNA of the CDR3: TGCGCCAGCAGCAAGGACAGGGGGGTCAATGAGCAGTTCTTC. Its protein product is CASSKDRGVNEQFF.

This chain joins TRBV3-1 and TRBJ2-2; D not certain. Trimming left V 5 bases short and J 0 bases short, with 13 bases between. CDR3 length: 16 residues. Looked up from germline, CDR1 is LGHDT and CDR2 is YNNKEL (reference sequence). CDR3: CASSFQTGANTGELFF. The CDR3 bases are TGTGCCAGCAGCTTTCAGACTGGGGCGAACACCGGGGAGCTGTTTTTT.

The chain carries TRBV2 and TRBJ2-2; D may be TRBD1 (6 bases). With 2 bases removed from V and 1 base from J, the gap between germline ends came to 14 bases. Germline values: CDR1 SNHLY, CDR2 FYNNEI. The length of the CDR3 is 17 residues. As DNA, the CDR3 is TGTGCCAGCAGTGAAAATATCGGGACACTGAACACCGGGGAGCTGTTTTTT. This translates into CASSENIGTLNTGELFF.

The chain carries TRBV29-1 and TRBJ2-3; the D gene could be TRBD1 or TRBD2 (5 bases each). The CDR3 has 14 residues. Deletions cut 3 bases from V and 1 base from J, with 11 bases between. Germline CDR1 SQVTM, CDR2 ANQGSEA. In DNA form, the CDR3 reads TGCAGCGTTGAGTCCGGGGACGGCACAGATACGCAGTATTTT. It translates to CSVESGDGTDTQYF.

The DNA for the CDR3 is TGTGCCACCCAGGGGGGGGCCTTGCGCACTGAAGCTTTCTTT. This sequence encodes CATQGGALRTEAFF. V usage is TRBV19 and J usage is TRBJ1-1; 7 bases are a match to TRBD1. The CDR3 consists of 14 residues. Germline lookup yields CDR1 LNHDA and CDR2 SQIVND (reference sequence). J was trimmed by 4 bases and V by 10 bases; bases with no gene match: 12.

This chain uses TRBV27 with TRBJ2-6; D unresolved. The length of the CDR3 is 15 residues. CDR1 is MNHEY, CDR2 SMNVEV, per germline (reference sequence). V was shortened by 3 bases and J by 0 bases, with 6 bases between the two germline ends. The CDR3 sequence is CASSFFGSGANVLTF. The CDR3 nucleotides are TGTGCCAGCAGTTTTTTTGGCTCTGGGGCCAACGTCCTGACTTTC.

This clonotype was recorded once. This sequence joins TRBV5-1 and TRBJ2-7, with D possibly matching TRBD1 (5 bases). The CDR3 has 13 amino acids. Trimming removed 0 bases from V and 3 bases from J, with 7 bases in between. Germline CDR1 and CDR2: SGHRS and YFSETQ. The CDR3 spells CASSLEGIYEQYF. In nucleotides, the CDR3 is TGCGCCAGCAGCTTGGAGGGGATCTACGAGCAGTACTTC.

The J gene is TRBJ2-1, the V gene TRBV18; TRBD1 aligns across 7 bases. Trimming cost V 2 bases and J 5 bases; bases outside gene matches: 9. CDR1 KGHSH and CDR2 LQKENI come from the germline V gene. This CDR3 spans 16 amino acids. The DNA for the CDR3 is TGTGCCAGCTCACCAACCGGACAGGCAGAAAACAATGAGCAGTTCTTC. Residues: CASSPTGQAENNEQFF.

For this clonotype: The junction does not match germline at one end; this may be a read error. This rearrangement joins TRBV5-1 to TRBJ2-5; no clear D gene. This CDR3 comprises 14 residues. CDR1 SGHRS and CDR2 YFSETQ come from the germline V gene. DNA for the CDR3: TGTGCCAGCAGCTTAGTCGGCGGCCAAGAGACCCAGTACTTC. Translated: CASSLVGGQETQYF.

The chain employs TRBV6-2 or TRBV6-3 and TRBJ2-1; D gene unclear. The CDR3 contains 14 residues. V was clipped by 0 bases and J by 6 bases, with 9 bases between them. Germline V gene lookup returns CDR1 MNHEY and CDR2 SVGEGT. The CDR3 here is CASSYSDLGNEQFF. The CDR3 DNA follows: TGTGCCAGCAGTTACTCGGACCTCGGCAATGAGCAGTTCTTC.

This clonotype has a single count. The CDR3 spells CAWSRSSGYNEQFF. CDR3 in DNA: TGTGCCTGGAGTAGGTCTAGCGGCTACAATGAGCAGTTCTTC. The V gene is TRBV30, the J gene TRBJ2-1; 7 positions match TRBD2. With V trimmed by 2 bases and J by 3 bases, 4 bases remained unmatched. The CDR3 has 14 amino acids. Germline loops: CDR1 GTSNPN, CDR2 SVGIG (reference sequence).

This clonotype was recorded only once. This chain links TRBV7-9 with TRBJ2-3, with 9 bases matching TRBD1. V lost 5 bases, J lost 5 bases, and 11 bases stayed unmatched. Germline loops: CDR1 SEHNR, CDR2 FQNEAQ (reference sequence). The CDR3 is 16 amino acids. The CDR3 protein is CASSLRPGQGQDTQYF. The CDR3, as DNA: TGTGCCAGCAGCCTCAGGCCGGGACAGGGCCAAGATACGCAGTATTTT.

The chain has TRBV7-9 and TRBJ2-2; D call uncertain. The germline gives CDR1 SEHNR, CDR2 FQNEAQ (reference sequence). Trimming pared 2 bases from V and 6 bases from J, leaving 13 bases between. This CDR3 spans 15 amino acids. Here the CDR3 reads CASSLPAGSAGELFF. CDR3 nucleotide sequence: TGTGCCAGCAGCTTACCAGCTGGTTCCGCCGGGGAGCTGTTTTTT.

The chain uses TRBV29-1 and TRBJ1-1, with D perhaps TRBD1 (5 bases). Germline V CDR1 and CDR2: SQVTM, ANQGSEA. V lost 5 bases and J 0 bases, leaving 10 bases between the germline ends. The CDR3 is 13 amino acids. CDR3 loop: CSVRQLMNTEAFF. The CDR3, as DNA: TGCAGCGTTAGACAGTTGATGAACACTGAAGCTTTCTTT.

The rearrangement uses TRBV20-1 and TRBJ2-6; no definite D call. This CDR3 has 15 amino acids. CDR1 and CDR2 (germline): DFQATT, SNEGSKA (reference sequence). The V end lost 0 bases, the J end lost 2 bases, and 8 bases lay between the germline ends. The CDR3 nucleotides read TGCAGTGCTAGAGAGACGAGACCTGGGGCCAACGTCCTGACTTTC. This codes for CSARETRPGANVLTF.

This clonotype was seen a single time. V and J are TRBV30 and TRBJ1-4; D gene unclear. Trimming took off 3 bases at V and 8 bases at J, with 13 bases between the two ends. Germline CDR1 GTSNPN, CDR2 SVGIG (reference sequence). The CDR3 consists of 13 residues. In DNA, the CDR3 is TGTGCCTGGAGACCCCAGTCCGGGGAAAAACTGTTTTTT. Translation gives CAWRPQSGEKLFF.

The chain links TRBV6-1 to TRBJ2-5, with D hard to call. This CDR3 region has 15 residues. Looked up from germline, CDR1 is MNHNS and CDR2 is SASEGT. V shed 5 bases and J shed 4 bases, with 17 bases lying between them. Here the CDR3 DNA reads TGTGCCAGCAGTTCCCTAAACGCCCCAATAGAGACCCAGTACTTC. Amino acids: CASSSLNAPIETQYF.

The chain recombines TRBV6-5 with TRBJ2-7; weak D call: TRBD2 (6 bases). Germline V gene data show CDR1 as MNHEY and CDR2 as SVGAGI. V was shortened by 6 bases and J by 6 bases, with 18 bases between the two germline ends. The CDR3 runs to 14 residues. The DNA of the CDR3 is TGTGCCAGCAGGGACCCGGGACTGGTTAGCGAGCAGTACTTC. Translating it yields CASRDPGLVSEQYF.